The rows below give T cell receptor beta chains drawn from one sample of a study of cytotoxic CD8 clonotypes in ibrutinib-treated CLL. The table came from immunoSEQ multiplex PCR; TCRdb's copy has only in-frame clones and leaves some out. This sample carries nearly 300,000 clones, approximately 76% of them seen once, and the ten largest clones take approximately 5.6%. The source material was PBMCs, sampled at disease progression, from a patient treated with ibrutinib. These receptors all stem from a human donor with chronic lymphocytic leukemia. Both conserved end residues are part of each CDR3. Fields, in order: D gene, clone size, J gene, V gene, CDR3 DNA, CDR3 protein. A D gene is named only where the DNA matches it firmly. Clone size appears in some rows only: once, few, many, or a class for an expanded clone.

D: NA
size: NA
J: TRBJ1-1
V: TRBV7-8
DNA: TGTGCCAGCAGCTTAGCTAGGGCAGGGGAAGCTTTCTTT
CDR3: CASSLARAGEAFF

D: NA
size: NA
J: TRBJ1-3
V: TRBV5-1
DNA: TGCGCCAGCAGCCCCGGAAGAGCGCGCTCTGGAAACACCATATATTTT
CDR3: CASSPGRARSGNTIYF

D: NA
size: few
J: TRBJ2-1
V: TRBV9
DNA: TGTGCCAGCAGCGTTGGGACCCAGTACAATGAGCAGTTCTTC
CDR3: CASSVGTQYNEQFF

D: NA
size: NA
J: TRBJ2-3
V: TRBV11-2
DNA: TGTGCCAGCAGCTTAGGCCACTACAGGGGAGGGTTAGATACGCAGTATTTT
CDR3: CASSLGHYRGGLDTQYF

D: NA
size: NA
J: TRBJ2-1
V: TRBV9
DNA: TGTGCCAGCAGCGTCTTGCGGGGTGAGTACAATGAGCAGTTCTTC
CDR3: CASSVLRGEYNEQFF

D: NA
size: NA
J: TRBJ2-7
V: TRBV5-1
DNA: TGCGCCAGCAGTCCCGGGACGGGGGAGCAGTACTTC
CDR3: CASSPGTGEQYF

D: NA
size: NA
J: TRBJ1-2
V: TRBV29-1
DNA: TGCAGCGGCGTTGGGGATGGCTACACCTTC
CDR3: CSGVGDGYTF

D: TRBD2
size: NA
J: TRBJ2-3
V: TRBV29-1
DNA: TGCAGCGTTGAAAGCAGACTAGCGGCAGATACGCAGTATTTT
CDR3: CSVESRLAADTQYF

D: NA
size: NA
J: TRBJ2-1
V: TRBV29-1
DNA: TGCAGCGTTGATACCTTTTTCTACAATGAGCAGTTCTTC
CDR3: CSVDTFFYNEQFF

D: NA
size: NA
J: TRBJ2-7
V: TRBV7-2
DNA: TGTGCCAGCAGCCCAGGACTACACTACGAGCAGTACTTC
CDR3: CASSPGLHYEQYF

D: TRBD1
size: once
J: TRBJ2-5
V: TRBV12-5
DNA: TGTGCTAGTGGTTTGCCCGGGACAGAGCAAGAGACCCAGTACTTC
CDR3: CASGLPGTEQETQYF

D: NA
size: few
J: TRBJ2-7
V: TRBV7-6
DNA: TGTGCCAGCAGCTTAGGCGACGGCTCCTACGAGCAGTACTTC
CDR3: CASSLGDGSYEQYF

D: TRBD2
size: few
J: TRBJ2-3
V: TRBV28
DNA: TGTGCCAGCAGTTTAGTACTAGCGGGAGCGTGGTGGGATACGCAGTATTTT
CDR3: CASSLVLAGAWWDTQYF

D: NA
size: NA
J: TRBJ2-2
V: TRBV21-1
DNA: TGTGCCAGCAGCAAAGCCGGGACAGCTAAGACCGGGGAGCTGTTTTTT
CDR3: CASSKAGTAKTGELFF

D: NA
size: few
J: TRBJ2-3
V: TRBV7-8
DNA: TGTGCCAGCAGCTTAGTGTGGGGGGGCCAAGATACGCAGTATTTT
CDR3: CASSLVWGGQDTQYF

D: NA
size: NA
J: TRBJ1-6
V: TRBV27
DNA: TGTGCCAGCAGTTTGTTCAGAATTAATTCACCCCTCCACTTT
CDR3: CASSLFRINSPLHF

D: TRBD1
size: NA
J: TRBJ2-7
V: TRBV11-2
DNA: TGTGCCAGCACCCGTCTCGGACAGGGAATCGACGAGCAGTACTTC
CDR3: CASTRLGQGIDEQYF

D: NA
size: NA
J: TRBJ1-4
V: TRBV15
DNA: TGTGCCACCAGCAGAGGGTTTAGGGGAACTAATGAAAAACTGTTTTTT
CDR3: CATSRGFRGTNEKLFF

D: TRBD1
size: NA
J: TRBJ1-2
V: TRBV6-6
DNA: TGTGCCAGCAGTTACAAAGGGGGCGGCTACACCTTC
CDR3: CASSYKGGGYTF

D: NA
size: few
J: TRBJ1-5
V: TRBV18
DNA: TGTGCCAGCTCACTTACAGGTCTTGGCAATCAGCCCCAGCATTTT
CDR3: CASSLTGLGNQPQHF

D: NA
size: NA
J: TRBJ2-1
V: TRBV7-2
DNA: TGTGCCAGCAGCTTATGGGGGGAGAAGGAGCAGTTCTTC
CDR3: CASSLWGEKEQFF

D: NA
size: NA
J: TRBJ2-6
V: TRBV25-1
DNA: TGTGCCAGCACCGCCGGACAGCTTTCCTCTGGGGCCAACGTCCTGACTTTC
CDR3: CASTAGQLSSGANVLTF

D: NA
size: NA
J: TRBJ1-4
V: TRBV5-1
DNA: TGCGCCAGCAGCACGGCGGGGGCGCACGGTGAAAAACTGTTTTTT
CDR3: CASSTAGAHGEKLFF

D: NA
size: NA
J: TRBJ2-7
V: TRBV5-1
DNA: TGCGCCAGCAGCTTGAGGGGGACGGAAACCTACGAGCAGTACTTC
CDR3: CASSLRGTETYEQYF

D: NA
size: NA
J: TRBJ1-6
V: TRBV4-1
DNA: TGCGCCAGCAGCCAAGATAGGGTCCCAGACAGACACTCCTATAATTCACCCCTCCACTTT
CDR3: CASSQDRVPDRHSYNSPLHF

D: NA
size: NA
J: TRBJ2-3
V: TRBV18
DNA: TGTGCCAGCTCGACAAACAAAAGGGATCGGGCCCGCACAGATACGCAGTATTTT
CDR3: CASSTNKRDRARTDTQYF

D: TRBD2
size: NA
J: TRBJ2-1
V: TRBV7-2
DNA: TGTGCCAGCAGCTTATTATGGGGAGGGCTATACAATGAGCAGTTCTTC
CDR3: CASSLLWGGLYNEQFF

D: TRBD1
size: NA
J: TRBJ2-3
V: TRBV19
DNA: TGTGCCAGTAGCAAAACCGCCACCGGGACAGGGGTCGATACGCAGTATTTT
CDR3: CASSKTATGTGVDTQYF

D: TRBD1
size: NA
J: TRBJ2-7
V: TRBV25-1
DNA: TGTGCCAGCAGTGAATACGGGGACAGGGGATACGAGCAGTACTTC
CDR3: CASSEYGDRGYEQYF